This T cell receptor (beta chain) appears in the sequencing data of a study of response to subunit inactivated influenza vaccine. Each CDR3 protein gets one entry after TCRdb re-called the RT-PCR reads with MiXCR. The sample has 500,000 or so distinct CDR3 sequences; about 15% are singletons. This clonotype turned up a few times. This sample comprised CD4+ T cells sorted from PBMCs, obtained less than 30 months after vaccination. The receptor comes from a man aged 45-69 years who received an inactivated influenza vaccine.

This CDR3 is CASSQGRGGQGSYNEQFF. The CDR3 DNA sequence: TGCGCCAGCAGCCAAGGGAGGGGGGGACAGGGATCATACAATGAGCAGTTCTTC. This chain links TRBV4-1 with TRBJ2-1; 9 bases match TRBD1. Per the germline V gene, CDR1 is MGHRA and CDR2 is YSYEKL. The CDR3 sequence is 18 residues long. The V segment lost 1 base and the J segment 4 bases; nucleotides outside the gene matches: 11.